This entry describes one TCR beta chain. Its specificity is not known. TCRdb re-called the 5' RACE reads through MiXCR, storing one row per CDR3 protein. The repertoire holds some 450,000 distinct CDR3 sequences, roughly 18% seen once, with around a fifth in the top ten. This entry is derived from a study of T-cell memory formation after mild COVID-19. Trimming cost V 5 bases and J 3 bases; bases outside gene matches: 4. CDR3 size: 14 residues. Looked up from germline, CDR1 is MNHEY and CDR2 is SVGAGI. Study-wide findings and caveats: Pre-infection memory harbored some responding clones, suggesting cross-reactive memory joined. Clones contracting across day 15 to 85 had a balanced CD4/CD8 profile; later expanding clones leaned CD4+.

Sequencing input: PBMCs or a T cell subset sorted from them (not recorded which). The V call is TRBV6-5, the J call TRBJ2-5; 9 bases are shared with TRBD2. The TCR comes from a man aged 18 to 30 who had mild COVID-19 (a few samples of this study predate the infection). Cell type and time point are not known. The CDR3 loop reads CASSTRLAEETQYF. The CDR3 DNA is TGTGCCAGCAGTACCAGACTAGCGGAAGAGACCCAGTACTTC.